Below, 3 T cell receptor beta chains from the same sample are listed, as sequenced in a study of blood T cells in healthy people across ages (dated by TCRdb to the mid-2010s). Libraries came from 5' RACE. These reads were obtained on an Illumina HiSeq 2500. A second PCR of roughly 6 to 11 cycles was run with a J-beta primer mix and a sample-barcoded 5' primer. TCRdb applied fastp at Q25 and MiXCR to the public reads, then kept only in-frame beta chains. Rows merge per CDR3 protein into single entries with the most common DNA and genes. Here the sample has about 1.5 million distinct CDR3 sequences; roughly 43% occur a single time. The ten largest account for about 3.8% of the sample. Sequenced sample: blood. The receptors stem from a woman aged 18 to 35 in good health.

V gene TRBV3-1 combines with J gene TRBJ2-1; 7 positions agree with TRBD2. The CDR3 contains 18 residues. Germline V CDR1 and CDR2: LGHDT, YNNKEL (reference sequence). Unmatched junction bases numbered 11, after V lost 1 base and J lost 2 bases. The CDR3 region has the DNA TGTGCCAGCAGCCAAGTAGGCGGCGGGAGTGGCGCCTACAATGAGCAGTTCTTC. This translates into CASSQVGGGSGAYNEQFF.

This clonotype showed up just once. The genes are TRBV30 and TRBJ1-2; D perhaps matches TRBD1 (5 bases). The V end lost 4 bases, the J end lost 8 bases, and 17 bases lay between the germline ends. The CDR3 length is 13 residues. Germline CDR1 is GTSNPN and CDR2 is SVGIG (reference sequence). The CDR3 nucleotides are TGTGCCTGGACCCTCTGGGGCTCTCACGGCTACACCTTC. Amino acid sequence: CAWTLWGSHGYTF.

This clonotype showed up just a few times. Germline and junction disagree at one end, which may indicate a read error. The chain employs TRBV7-2 and TRBJ2-1, with 9 bases identical to TRBD2. Germline CDR1 reads SGHTA; CDR2 reads FQGNSA. CDR3 length equals 15 residues. The CDR3 region is CANSLALAGKGEQFF. CDR3 DNA: TGTGCCAACAGCTTAGCCCTAGCGGGAAAGGGTGAGCAGTTCTTC. The complete variable domain, with remaining parts taken from reference TRBV7-2 and TRBJ2-1, reads GAGVSQSPSNKVTEKGKDVELRCDPISGHTALYWYRQSLGQGLEFLIYFQGNSAPDKSGLPSDRFSAERTGGSVSTLTIQRTQQEDSAVYLCANSLALAGKGEQFFGPGTRLTVL.